Shown below are 12 T cell receptor beta chains from a single sample sequenced in a study of molecular identifiers for immune sequencing clone quantification. In TCRdb, the PCR reads were re-called with MiXCR into one record per CDR3 protein. The top ten hold 0.7% to 0.95% of the sample, which has some 590,000 distinct CDR3 sequences, roughly 23% seen once. Sequencing input: naive CD8+ T cells from blood, with Jurkat cell RNA spiked in. Subset reported: FACS-sorted CD8+CD4-CCR7+CD45RA+ naive T cells. These receptors were taken from a human donor in good health. Some libraries in this study had Jurkat cell RNA spiked in.

This clonotype was counted many times. This chain joins TRBV7-9 and TRBJ2-7; no clear D. There are 13 residues in the CDR3. Looked up from germline, CDR1 is SEHNR and CDR2 is FQNEAQ (reference sequence). Between the trimmed V and J ends, which lost 1 base and 6 bases, there was a span of 10 bases. This CDR3 reads CASSLEDIPEQYF. CDR3 nucleotides: TGTGCCAGCAGCTTAGAAGACATACCCGAGCAGTACTTC.

This clonotype was detected a few times. This rearrangement joins TRBV5-1 to TRBJ1-2; TRBD1 agrees at 12 bases. The germline V gene has CDR1 SGHRS and CDR2 YFSETQ. CDR3 size: 15 residues. V was pared by 4 bases and J by 7 bases, with 8 bases of the junction left unmatched. CDR3 region: CASSIWDRGQSGYTF. Written as DNA, the CDR3 is TGCGCCAGCAGCATTTGGGACAGGGGGCAGAGTGGCTACACCTTC.

This clonotype was seen a single time. This could be a read error, since a much larger clone is one nucleotide away. The chain links TRBV10-2 to TRBJ2-3; no reliable D call. V was clipped by 8 bases and J by 4 bases, with 13 bases between them. Germline CDR1 and CDR2: WSHSY and SAAADI. This CDR3 spans 13 amino acids. This CDR3 is CASQDLSADTQYF. CDR3 sequence (DNA): TGCGCCAGCCAAGATCTCAGCGCAGATACGCAGTATTTT.

V gene TRBV2 combines with J gene TRBJ2-7; D is perhaps TRBD1 (6 bases). The CDR3 runs to 16 residues. Germline V CDR1 and CDR2: SNHLY, FYNNEI. V was pared by 6 bases and J by 2 bases, with 20 bases between. The CDR3 sequence: CASRGVSGHNPYEQYF. The DNA of the CDR3 is TGTGCCAGCAGGGGGGTCTCGGGACATAACCCCTACGAGCAGTACTTC.

In its sample, this clonotype was seen a few times. This chain connects TRBV28 to TRBJ2-1; possible D gene TRBD2, 6 bases. Per germline, CDR1 MDHEN and CDR2 SYDVKM. The V end lost 6 bases, the J end lost 2 bases, and 17 bases lay between the germline ends. This CDR3 spans 16 amino acids. CDR3 DNA sequence: TGTGCCAGCAGCCATGGGGCTAGCGATACCTACAATGAGCAGTTCTTC. This gives the protein CASSHGASDTYNEQFF.

This clonotype was detected many times. The chain couples TRBV2 to TRBJ2-3; 9 nucleotides match TRBD1. CDR1 SNHLY and CDR2 FYNNEI come from the germline V gene. The length of the CDR3 is 15 residues. The V segment lost 6 bases and the J segment 5 bases; nucleotides outside the gene matches: 9. DNA of the CDR3: TGTGCCAGCAGAGATGACAGGGGGACCGAAGATACGCAGTATTTT. It specifies CASRDDRGTEDTQYF.

The CDR3 here is CASSFSLSSDGELFF. CDR3 DNA sequence: TGTGCCAGCAGCTTCAGCTTGTCTAGCGACGGGGAGCTGTTTTTT. This rearrangement joins TRBV7-3 to TRBJ2-2; D might be TRBD2 (6 bases). The CDR3 totals 15 residues. V was trimmed by 3 bases and J by 7 bases, leaving 15 bases between them. Germline assignment: CDR1 SGHTA and CDR2 FQGTGA.

Of note for this clonotype: A much larger clone differs from this one at a single base, so this may be a read error. This chain connects TRBV6-6 to TRBJ2-5; no reliable D call. Germline loops: CDR1 MNHNY, CDR2 SVGAGI (reference sequence). This CDR3 region has 11 residues. CDR3 in amino acids: CASRQQETLYF. DNA for the CDR3: TGTGCCAGCAGACAACAAGAGACCCTGTACTTC.

The rearrangement uses TRBV4-3 and TRBJ2-2, with D possibly being TRBD1 (5 bases). The CDR3 extends over 12 amino acids. CDR1 is LGHNA and CDR2 is YSLEER in the germline V gene. The ends were cut back, 8 bases at V and 6 bases at J, with 10 bases in the middle. In nucleotides, the CDR3 is TGCGCCAGCGAAGGGGATTCCGGGGAGCTGTTTTTT. The encoded protein is CASEGDSGELFF.

This clonotype occurred many times. The chain couples TRBV30 to TRBJ2-3; D call uncertain. V lost 0 bases and J 2 bases, leaving 6 bases between the germline ends. The CDR3 runs to 13 residues. CDR1 and CDR2 (germline): GTSNPN, SVGIG (reference sequence). CDR3 sequence reads: CAWSVGVTDTQYF. Here the CDR3 DNA reads TGTGCCTGGAGTGTAGGCGTCACAGATACGCAGTATTTT.

The chain recombines TRBV2 with TRBJ1-3; 7 positions match TRBD1. After removal of 6 bases from V and 0 bases from J, the junction contained 5 bases not matched to a gene. Germline loops: CDR1 SNHLY, CDR2 FYNNEI. CDR3 length: 15 amino acids. The CDR3, as DNA: TGTGCCAGCAGAGGGGGACAGTCCTCTGGAAACACCATATATTTT. Translating it yields CASRGGQSSGNTIYF.

This clonotype was counted a few times. This rearrangement joins TRBV19 to TRBJ2-5; D is ambiguous. Trimming left V 3 bases short and J 5 bases short, with 10 bases between. The CDR3 runs 13 residues. Germline V gives CDR1 LNHDA, CDR2 SQIVND (reference sequence). CDR3 region: CASSIPSTETQYF. CDR3 DNA sequence: TGTGCCAGTAGTATTCCCAGCACCGAGACCCAGTACTTC.